This T cell receptor (beta chain) was captured by sequencing in a study of T cells in localized non-small cell lung cancer. The repertoire was sequenced with immunoSEQ multiplex PCR; TCRdb's copy has only in-frame clones and lacks some. Here the sample spans roughly 40,000 clones, around 86% being singletons. Germline V gives CDR1 LNHDA, CDR2 SQIVND (reference sequence). The CDR3 extends over 15 amino acids. V was shortened by 3 bases and J by 0 bases, with 11 bases between the two germline ends. This clone occurred a few times. The source is a male donor at least 60 years old with stage II lung adenocarcinoma. This chain uses TRBV19 with TRBJ1-1, with D perhaps TRBD1 (5 bases). Here the sequenced sample was peripheral blood mononuclear cells, taken before any cancer treatment. CDR3 protein: CASSIDSLLNTEAFF. CDR3 DNA sequence: TGTGCCAGTAGTATCGACAGCCTATTGAACACTGAAGCTTTCTTT.